This T cell receptor beta chain emerged from a study of blood T cell repertoires in COVID-19 (dated by TCRdb to 2020 to 2022). For the study in its entirety: Collaborator samples came from the United States, Italy and Spain and covered acute and convalescent phases of COVID-19. The prospective study material was composed of cDNA or gDNA derived from T cells, B-cell-depleted T cells, or PBMCs. Deeply sampled blood TCRbeta repertoires from subjects exposed to, actively infected with, or recovered from COVID-19 were included in the dataset. A freely available public database, intended as a resource for researchers studying the immune response to SARS-CoV-2, is where the repertoires were released. Samples were obtained from the ongoing ImmuneRACE study (first 160 participants) and from roughly 1,300 subjects provided by 6 global collaborators. The sample metadata nearly always contained a de-identified subject ID, COVID-19 status, age in years and sex. Where HLA class I and class II types were available, the types were taken from metadata supplied by the sample provider, not from assay-based typing. The paper's findings and limits, for the study overall: How much clinical and demographic metadata was included differed by source and by participant, and the metadata was provided uncurated.

The immunoSEQ Assay, a bias-controlled multiplex PCR, was used to amplify TCRbeta CDR3 regions from genomic DNA. On the study's bioinformatics: The number of nucleated cells in each sample was estimated from the amplification of reference gene primers within the assay. Sequence reads were collapsed and filtered to measure the absolute abundance of every unique TCRbeta CDR3 rearrangement. For each sample, productive Simpson clonality was calculated by taking the square root of Simpson's diversity index across productive rearrangements. The immuneACCESS repertoire file appears here via TCRdb, limited to in-frame rearrangements. These files lack a portion of the clones; in checked studies, under half of the deficit traces to unresolved V genes, and the cause of the others is not known. D and trimming were read from the DNA, whereas the V and J calls and clone size are those reported in that table. The sample table shows roughly 63,000 clones, and around 79% are seen once. The top ten clonotypes cover around 32% of the sample.

As encoded in the germline V gene, CDR1 is MNHNS while CDR2 is SASEGT. Including the terminal cysteine and phenylalanine, the CDR3 comprises 16 residues. Left in the record is the CDR3 DNA by itself, 48 bases read in frame from the first base. At the junction V is shortened by 3 bases and J by 6 bases; bases outside the gene matches: 7. Turning to this clone: Its antigen target is currently unknown. Per-nucleotide qualities are absent, and no much larger clonotype sits a single base away.

Each collaborating institution followed its own protocols to collect whole blood in K2EDTA tubes. Collaborator samples were shipped for TCRbeta analysis as frozen whole blood, isolated PBMCs, or DNA extracted from either sample type. This receptor was identified in a human donor in a cohort sampled during active COVID-19. The chain joins TRBV6-1 to TRBJ2-3; 12 bases in the junction line up with TRBD2. Sequencing input: peripheral blood. The sequenced DNA: TGTGCCAGCAGTGATGGGCTAGCGGGAGGGAAGGATACGCAGTATTTT. Translated, this is CASSDGLAGGKDTQYF.